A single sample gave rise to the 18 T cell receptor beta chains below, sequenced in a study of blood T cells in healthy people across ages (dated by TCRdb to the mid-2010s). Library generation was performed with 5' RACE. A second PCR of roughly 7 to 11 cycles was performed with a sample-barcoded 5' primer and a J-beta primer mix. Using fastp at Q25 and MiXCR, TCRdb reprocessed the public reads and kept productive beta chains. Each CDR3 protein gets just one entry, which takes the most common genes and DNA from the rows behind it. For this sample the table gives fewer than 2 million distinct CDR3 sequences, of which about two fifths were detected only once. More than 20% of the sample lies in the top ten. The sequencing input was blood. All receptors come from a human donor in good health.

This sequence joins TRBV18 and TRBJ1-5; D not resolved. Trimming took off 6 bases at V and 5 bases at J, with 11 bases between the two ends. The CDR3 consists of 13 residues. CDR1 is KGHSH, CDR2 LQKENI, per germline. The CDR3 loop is CASSPTSHQPQHF. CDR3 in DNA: TGTGCCAGCTCGCCCACCTCACATCAGCCCCAGCATTTT.

This chain's CDR3 is CSAADLNEQFF. CDR3 DNA: TGCAGTGCCGCGGACTTAAATGAGCAGTTCTTC. This chain uses TRBV20-1 with TRBJ2-1, with D possibly TRBD2 on 5 matching bases. Looked up from germline, CDR1 is DFQATT and CDR2 is SNEGSKA (reference sequence). CDR3 size: 11 residues. The V end was cut by 6 bases, the J end by 7 bases, with 10 bases between.

The CDR3: CSARDRTGLQTGSNQPQHF. The CDR3 bases are TGCAGTGCTAGAGATCGCACAGGCCTTCAGACCGGTAGCAATCAGCCCCAGCATTTT. The chain recombines TRBV20-1 with TRBJ1-5; a weak D match, TRBD1 (5 bases). The CDR3 sequence is 19 residues long. CDR1 and CDR2 (germline): DFQATT, SNEGSKA (reference sequence). V dropped 0 bases and J dropped 0 bases, with 21 bases sitting between them.

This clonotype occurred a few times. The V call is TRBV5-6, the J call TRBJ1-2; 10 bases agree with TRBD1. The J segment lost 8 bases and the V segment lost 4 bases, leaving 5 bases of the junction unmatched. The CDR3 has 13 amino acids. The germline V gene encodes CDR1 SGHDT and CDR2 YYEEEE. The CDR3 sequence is CASSPQTGGGYTF. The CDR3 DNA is TGTGCCAGCAGCCCTCAGACAGGGGGCGGCTACACCTTC.

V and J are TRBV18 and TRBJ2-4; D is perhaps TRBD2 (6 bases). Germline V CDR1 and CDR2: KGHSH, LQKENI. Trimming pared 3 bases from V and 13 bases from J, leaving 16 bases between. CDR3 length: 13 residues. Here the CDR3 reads CASSPTRAGLQYF. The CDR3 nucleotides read TGTGCCAGCTCACCTACCCGTGCGGGGCTGCAGTACTTC.

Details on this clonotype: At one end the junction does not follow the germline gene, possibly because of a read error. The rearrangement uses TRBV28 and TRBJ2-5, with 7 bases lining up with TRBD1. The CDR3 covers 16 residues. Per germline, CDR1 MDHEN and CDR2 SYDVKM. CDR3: CTSSHPTGSFEGTQYF. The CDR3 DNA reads TGTACCAGCAGCCACCCGACAGGGAGTTTCGAAGGGACCCAGTACTTC. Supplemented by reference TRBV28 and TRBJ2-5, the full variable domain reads DVKVTQSSRYLVKRTGEKVFLECVQDMDHENMFWYRQDPGLGLRLIYFSYDVKMKEKGDIPEGYSVSREKKERFSLILESASTNQTSMYLCTSSHPTGSFEGTQYFGPGTRLLVL.

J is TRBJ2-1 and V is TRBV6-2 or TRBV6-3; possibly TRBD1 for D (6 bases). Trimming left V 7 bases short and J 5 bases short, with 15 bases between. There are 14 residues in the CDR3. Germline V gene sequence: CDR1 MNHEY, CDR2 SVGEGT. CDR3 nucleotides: TGTGCCAGCACCCCGAGGGGGAGTAACAATGAGCAGTTCTTC. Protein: CASTPRGSNNEQFF.

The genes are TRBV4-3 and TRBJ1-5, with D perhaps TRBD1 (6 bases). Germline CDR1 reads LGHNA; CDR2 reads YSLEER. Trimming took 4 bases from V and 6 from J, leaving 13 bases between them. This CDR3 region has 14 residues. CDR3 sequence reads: CASSPTGQTQPQHF. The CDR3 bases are TGCGCCAGCAGCCCCACAGGGCAGACTCAGCCCCAGCATTTT.

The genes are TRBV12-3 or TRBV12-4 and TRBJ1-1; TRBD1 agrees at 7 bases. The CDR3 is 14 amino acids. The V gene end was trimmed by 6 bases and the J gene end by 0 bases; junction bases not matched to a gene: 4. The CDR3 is CASRLQGMNTEAFF. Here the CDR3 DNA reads TGTGCCAGCAGGCTACAGGGGATGAACACTGAAGCTTTCTTT.

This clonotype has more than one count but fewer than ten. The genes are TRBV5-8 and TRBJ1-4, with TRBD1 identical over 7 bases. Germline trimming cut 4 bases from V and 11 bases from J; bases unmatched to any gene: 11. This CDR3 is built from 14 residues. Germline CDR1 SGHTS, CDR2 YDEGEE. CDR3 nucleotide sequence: TGTGCCAGCAGCAAAGTGGACAGGCCCGGGAAACTGTTTTTT. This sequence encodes CASSKVDRPGKLFF.

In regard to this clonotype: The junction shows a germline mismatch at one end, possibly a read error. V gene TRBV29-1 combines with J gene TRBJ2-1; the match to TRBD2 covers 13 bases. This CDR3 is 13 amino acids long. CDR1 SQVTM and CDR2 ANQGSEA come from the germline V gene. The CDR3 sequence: CSVDSHLGLAGVF. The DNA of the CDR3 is TGCAGCGTTGACTCCCACCTCGGACTAGCGGGGGTCTTC.

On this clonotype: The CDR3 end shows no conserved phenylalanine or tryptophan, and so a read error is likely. The CDR3 sequence is CASSRGAYNEQFL. The DNA of the CDR3 is TGTGCCAGCAGCCGCGGGGCCTACAATGAGCAGTTCTTA. The chain links TRBV14 to TRBJ2-1; possibly TRBD2 for D (6 bases). V lost 4 bases and J lost 2, with 6 bases in between. This CDR3 is built from 13 residues. Germline V CDR1 and CDR2: SGHDN, FVKESK.

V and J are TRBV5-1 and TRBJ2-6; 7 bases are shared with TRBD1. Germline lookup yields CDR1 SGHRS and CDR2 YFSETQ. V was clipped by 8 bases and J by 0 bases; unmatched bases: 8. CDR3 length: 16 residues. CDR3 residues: CASGRQGSSGANVLTF. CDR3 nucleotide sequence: TGCGCCAGTGGAAGACAGGGTAGCTCTGGGGCCAACGTCCTGACTTTC. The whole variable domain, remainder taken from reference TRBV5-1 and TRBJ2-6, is KAGVTQTPRYLIKTRGQQVTLSCSPISGHRSVSWYQQTPGQGLQFLFEYFSETQRNKGNFPGRFSGRQFSNSRSEMNVSTLELGDSALYLCASGRQGSSGANVLTFGAGSRLTVL.

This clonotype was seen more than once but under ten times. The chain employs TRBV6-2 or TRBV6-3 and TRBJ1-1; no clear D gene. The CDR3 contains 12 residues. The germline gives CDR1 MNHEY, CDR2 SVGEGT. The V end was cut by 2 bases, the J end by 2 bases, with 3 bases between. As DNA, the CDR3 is TGTGCCAGCAGTTACATCAACACTGAAGCTTTCTTT. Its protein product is CASSYINTEAFF.

The CDR3 sequence: CASKQGPGFNEQFF. The CDR3 DNA follows: TGTGCCAGCAAGCAGGGCCCGGGGTTCAATGAGCAGTTCTTC. The rearrangement uses TRBV2 and TRBJ2-1; D may match TRBD1 or TRBD2 (5 bases each). The CDR3 runs to 14 residues. CDR1 is SNHLY and CDR2 is FYNNEI in the germline V gene. Trimming left V 7 bases short and J 6 bases short, with 16 bases between. Full variable domain (rest looked up from reference TRBV2 and TRBJ2-1): EPEVTQTPSHQVTQMGQEVILRCVPISNHLYFYWYRQILGQKVEFLVSFYNNEISEKSEIFDDQFSVERPDGSNFTLKIRSTKLEDSAMYFCASKQGPGFNEQFFGPGTRLTVL.

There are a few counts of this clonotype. CDR3: CSVELAGGGEQYF. CDR3 DNA: TGCAGCGTTGAACTAGCGGGGGGGGGAGAGCAGTACTTC. This rearrangement joins TRBV29-1 to TRBJ2-7; 12 bases line up with TRBD2. Germline-derived CDR1 and CDR2 are SQVTM and ANQGSEA. With V trimmed by 2 bases and J by 7 bases, 3 bases remained unmatched. This CDR3 spans 13 amino acids.

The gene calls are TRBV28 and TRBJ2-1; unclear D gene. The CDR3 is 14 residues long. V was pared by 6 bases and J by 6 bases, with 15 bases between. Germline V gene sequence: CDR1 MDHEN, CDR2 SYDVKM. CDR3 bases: TGTGCCAGCAGAGTCAGGACGAGCTTCAATGAGCAGTTCTTC. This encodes CASRVRTSFNEQFF.

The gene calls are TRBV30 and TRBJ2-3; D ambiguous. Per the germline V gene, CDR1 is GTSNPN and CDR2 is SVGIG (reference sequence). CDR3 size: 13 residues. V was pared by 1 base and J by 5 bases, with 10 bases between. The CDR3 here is CAWSGARLDTQYF. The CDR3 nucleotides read TGTGCCTGGAGTGGAGCCCGACTAGATACGCAGTATTTT.